The sequence of this TCR beta chain was determined in a study of chemoradiotherapy in HPV16-positive cancers. This CDR3 comprises 13 residues. Germline V gives CDR1 SGHNT, CDR2 YYREEE (reference sequence). The ends were cut back, 2 bases at V and 4 bases at J, with 9 bases in the middle. Clones were read by immunoSEQ multiplex PCR, and TCRdb kept only the in-frame ones, dropping some. The data hold approximately 29,000 clones, with approximately 84% observed a single time. As to this clone: Its antigen is undetermined.

General observations from the study: During treatment, candidate HPV-specific clones and E7-related motifs expanded in tumor.

Sequencing used blood, obtained from a patient who underwent chemoradiotherapy. The rearrangement joins TRBV5-4 to TRBJ1-1, with D perhaps TRBD1 (5 bases). The receptor was isolated from a human donor with HPV-associated anogenital cancer. CDR3 protein: CASSLSGTTEAFF. CDR3 DNA: TGTGCCAGCAGCTTATCCGGGACCACTGAAGCTTTCTTT.